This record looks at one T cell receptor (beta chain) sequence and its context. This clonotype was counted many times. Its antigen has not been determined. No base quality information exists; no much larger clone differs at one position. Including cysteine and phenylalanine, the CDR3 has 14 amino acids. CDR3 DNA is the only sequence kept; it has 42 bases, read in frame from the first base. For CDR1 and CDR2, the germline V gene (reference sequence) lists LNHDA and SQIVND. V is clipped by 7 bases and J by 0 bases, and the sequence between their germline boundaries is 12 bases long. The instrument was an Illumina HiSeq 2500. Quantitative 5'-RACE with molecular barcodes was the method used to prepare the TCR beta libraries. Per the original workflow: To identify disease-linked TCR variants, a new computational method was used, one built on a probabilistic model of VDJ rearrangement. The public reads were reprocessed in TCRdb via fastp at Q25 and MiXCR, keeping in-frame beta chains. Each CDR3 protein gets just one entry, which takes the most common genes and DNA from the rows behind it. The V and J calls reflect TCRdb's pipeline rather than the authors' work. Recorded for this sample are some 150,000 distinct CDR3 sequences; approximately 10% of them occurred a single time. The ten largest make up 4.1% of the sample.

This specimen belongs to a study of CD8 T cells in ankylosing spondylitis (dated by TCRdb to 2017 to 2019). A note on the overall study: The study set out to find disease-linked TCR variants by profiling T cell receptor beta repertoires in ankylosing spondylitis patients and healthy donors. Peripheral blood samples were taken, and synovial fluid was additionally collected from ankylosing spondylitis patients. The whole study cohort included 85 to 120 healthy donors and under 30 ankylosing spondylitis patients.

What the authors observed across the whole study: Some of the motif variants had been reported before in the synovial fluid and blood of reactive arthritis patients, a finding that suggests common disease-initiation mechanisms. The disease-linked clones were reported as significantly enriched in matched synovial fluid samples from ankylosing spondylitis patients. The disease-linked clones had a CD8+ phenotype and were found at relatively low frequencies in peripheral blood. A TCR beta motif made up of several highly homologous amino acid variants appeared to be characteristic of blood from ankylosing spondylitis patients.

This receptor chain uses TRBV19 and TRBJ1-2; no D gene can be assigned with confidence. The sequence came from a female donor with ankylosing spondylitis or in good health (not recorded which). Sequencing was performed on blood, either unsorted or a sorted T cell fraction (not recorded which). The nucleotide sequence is TGTGCCAGTATCGCGGCAGGTTCTAACTATGGCTACACCTTC. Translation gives CASIAAGSNYGYTF.